The 14 T cell receptor beta chains presented below share a single source sample, sequenced in a study of blood T cell repertoires in COVID-19. The protocol was immunoSEQ multiplex PCR, while the TCRdb copy is restricted to in-frame clones and leaves out a portion. The sample shows about 52,000 clones, more than 75% of them seen only once. Sequenced sample: peripheral blood. Receptor source: a woman older than 75 with acute or convalescent COVID-19.

The chain has TRBV28 and TRBJ1-2, with TRBD1 matching 12 bases. Germline lookup yields CDR1 MDHEN and CDR2 SYDVKM. Germline trimming cut 5 bases from V and 7 bases from J; bases unmatched to any gene: 8. CDR3 length: 15 residues. CDR3 DNA sequence: TGTGCCAGCAGTGCGGGACAGGGGGCTTTGGGTGGCTACACCTTC. Translated, it gives CASSAGQGALGGYTF.

This clone was found a few times. The V gene is TRBV19, the J gene TRBJ1-5; 8 nucleotides agree with TRBD1. In germline, CDR1 is LNHDA, CDR2 SQIVND (reference sequence). This CDR3 has 16 residues. Unmatched junction bases numbered 7, after V lost 5 bases and J lost 1 base. The CDR3 DNA follows: TGTGCCAGTAGTCCCTTTCGGACAGGGAGCAATCAGCCCCAGCATTTT. Amino acid sequence: CASSPFRTGSNQPQHF.

The chain joins TRBV9 to TRBJ2-1, with D possibly being TRBD2 (5 bases). Trimming pared 3 bases from V and 7 bases from J, leaving 14 bases between. The CDR3 is 14 amino acids. Germline V CDR1 and CDR2: SGDLS, YYNGEE. This chain's CDR3 is CASSADTSFNEQFF. CDR3 bases: TGTGCCAGCAGCGCCGATACTAGTTTTAATGAGCAGTTCTTC.

V and J are TRBV7-9 and TRBJ1-2, with unresolved D. Between the trimmed V and J ends, which lost 1 base and 6 bases, there was a span of 9 bases. The CDR3 has 13 amino acids. Looked up from germline, CDR1 is SEHNR and CDR2 is FQNEAQ (reference sequence). CDR3 in amino acids: CASSLGALDGYTF. The CDR3 DNA sequence: TGTGCCAGCAGCTTAGGGGCTCTCGATGGCTACACCTTC.

This chain connects TRBV29-1 to TRBJ2-7; 7 nucleotides line up with TRBD2. CDR1 is SQVTM, CDR2 ANQGSEA, per germline. Unmatched junction bases numbered 9, after V lost 5 bases and J lost 2 bases. The CDR3 contains 14 residues. The CDR3 loop reads CSVKRTRGAYEQYF. CDR3 bases: TGCAGCGTTAAAAGGACCCGGGGGGCCTACGAGCAGTACTTC.

V usage is TRBV4-1 and J usage is TRBJ1-5; no reliable D call. The ends were cut back, 1 base at V and 7 bases at J, with 11 bases in the middle. CDR3 length: 14 residues. The V gene's germline CDR1 is MGHRA and CDR2 YSYEKL. CDR3 nucleotides: TGCGCCAGCAGCCAAGGAAGGGCGGGCCAGCCCCAGCATTTT. Translation gives CASSQGRAGQPQHF.

The rearrangement joins TRBV7-3 to TRBJ2-6; 7 bases align to TRBD1. The V and J ends lost 3 bases and 0 bases, in that order; junction bases with no gene match: 5. The CDR3 length is 17 residues. Per the germline V gene, CDR1 is SGHTA and CDR2 is FQGTGA. The DNA for the CDR3 is TGTGCCAGCAGCTTGACAGGGACGAGCTCTGGGGCCAACGTCCTGACTTTC. This gives the protein CASSLTGTSSGANVLTF.

This clone was seen a single time. This chain connects TRBV6-5 to TRBJ1-6, with no clear D. The germline V gene has CDR1 MNHEY and CDR2 SVGAGI. The CDR3 has 14 amino acids. Trimming removed 5 bases at V and 8 bases at J, with 13 bases between. The DNA of the CDR3 is TGTGCCAGCAGTCAAACGACGGGGTATTCACCCCTCCACTTT. It translates to CASSQTTGYSPLHF.

The chain has TRBV3-1 (or the pseudogene TRBV3-2) and TRBJ1-1, with 7 bases that match TRBD1. The CDR3 has 16 amino acids. Trimming took 1 base from V and 0 from J; bases not matched to a gene: 5. Germline V gene data show CDR1 as LGHDT and CDR2 as YNNKEL (reference sequence). The CDR3 loop reads CASSQGGQLLNTEAFF. The CDR3 DNA sequence: TGTGCCAGCAGCCAAGGGGGACAGCTACTGAACACTGAAGCTTTCTTT.

The V call is TRBV5-1, the J call TRBJ2-2; the match to TRBD2 covers 9 bases. The CDR3 is made up of 20 amino acids. V was clipped by 4 bases and J by 1 base; unmatched bases: 17. The germline gives CDR1 SGHRS, CDR2 YFSETQ. As DNA, the CDR3 is TGCGCCAGCAGCACGACCGGAGATATAGCGGGGGAGATGAACACCGGGGAGCTGTTTTTT. Its translation is CASSTTGDIAGEMNTGELFF.

The V gene is TRBV11-2, the J gene TRBJ2-7, with 11 nucleotides matching TRBD1. J was trimmed by 5 bases and V by 5 bases; bases with no gene match: 8. CDR1 is SGHAT, CDR2 FQNNGV, per germline. This CDR3 comprises 15 residues. CDR3 nucleotides: TGTGCCAGCAGCCCAGGACAGGGGGCTTCGCACGAGCAGTACTTC. Encoded protein: CASSPGQGASHEQYF.

The chain is built from TRBV14 and TRBJ1-2; tentatively, D is TRBD1 (6 bases). The CDR3 loop spans 13 amino acids. Trimming removed 3 bases from V and 6 bases from J, with 11 bases in between. The germline V gene has CDR1 SGHDN and CDR2 FVKESK. CDR3 amino acids: CASSQAGVHGYTF. The CDR3 DNA sequence: TGTGCCAGCAGCCAGGCAGGGGTTCATGGCTACACCTTC.

This clone was picked up a small number of times. In DNA, the CDR3 is TGTGCCAGCAGGCTAGCGGGGCCCACAGATACGCAGTATTTT. This codes for CASRLAGPTDTQYF. V gene TRBV28 combines with J gene TRBJ2-3, with 9 bases lining up with TRBD2. After removal of 6 bases from V and 2 bases from J, the junction contained 3 bases not matched to a gene. This CDR3 has 14 residues. From germline, CDR1 is MDHEN and CDR2 SYDVKM.

The J gene is TRBJ2-3, the V gene TRBV19, with a tentative D call TRBD1 (5 bases). The CDR3 length is 16 residues. The V gene lost 3 bases and the J gene lost 6 bases, with 19 bases spanning the gap. Germline V gene lookup returns CDR1 LNHDA and CDR2 SQIVND (reference sequence). This CDR3 is CASSISWQGNSDTQYF. CDR3 in DNA: TGTGCCAGTAGTATTTCGTGGCAGGGAAATTCCGATACGCAGTATTTT. Full variable domain (rest looked up from reference TRBV19 and TRBJ2-3): DGGITQSPKYLFRKEGQNVTLSCEQNLNHDAMYWYRQDPGQGLRLIYYSQIVNDFQKGDIAEGYSVSREKKESFPLTVTSAQKNPTAFYLCASSISWQGNSDTQYFGPGTRLTVL.